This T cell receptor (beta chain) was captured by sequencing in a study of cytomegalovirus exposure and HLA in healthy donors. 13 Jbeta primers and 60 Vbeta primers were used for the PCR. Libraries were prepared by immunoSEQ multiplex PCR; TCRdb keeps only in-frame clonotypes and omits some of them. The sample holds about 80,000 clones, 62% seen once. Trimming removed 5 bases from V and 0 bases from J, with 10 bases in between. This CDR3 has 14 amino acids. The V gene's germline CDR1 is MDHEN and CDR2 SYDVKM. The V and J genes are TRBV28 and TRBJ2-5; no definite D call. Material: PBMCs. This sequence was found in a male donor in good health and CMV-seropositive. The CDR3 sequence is CASSGAPYQETQYF. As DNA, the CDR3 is TGTGCCAGCAGTGGAGCCCCGTACCAAGAGACCCAGTACTTC.